These 10 T cell receptor beta chains originate from one sample sequenced in a study of shared clonotypes between healthy human individuals. TCRdb keeps only in-frame clones here, not all; method: immunoSEQ multiplex PCR. The sample lists 600,000 to 750,000 clones, around 72% occurring once. The sequenced sample consisted of memory CD4+ T cells sorted from blood. Subset of the sample: CD45RA-negative fraction. All receptors derive from a woman aged 25-40 years in good health.

This clone was recorded a few times. V gene TRBV18 combines with J gene TRBJ2-7, with a possible D match to TRBD1 (6 bases). The CDR3 consists of 15 residues. Per the germline V gene, CDR1 is KGHSH and CDR2 is LQKENI. Trimming shortened V by 3 bases and J by 6 bases, and 18 bases separated the two germline ends. The CDR3 coding sequence is TGTGCCAGCTCACCTATAGACAGGACAAGGGGCGAGCAGTACTTC. Translated, it gives CASSPIDRTRGEQYF.

The chain combines TRBV6-1 with TRBJ1-1, with a possible D match to TRBD1 (5 bases). Looked up from germline, CDR1 is MNHNS and CDR2 is SASEGT. The CDR3 is 14 residues long. With 6 bases removed from V and 1 base from J, the gap between germline ends came to 12 bases. Written as DNA, the CDR3 is TGTGCCAGCAGCCTAAGGGGAGGGAACACTGAAGCTTTCTTT. Protein product: CASSLRGGNTEAFF.

J is TRBJ1-1 and V is TRBV18; possibly TRBD1 for D (5 bases). The CDR3 sequence is 14 residues long. Deletions cut 3 bases from V and 6 bases from J, with 14 bases between. The germline V gene has CDR1 KGHSH and CDR2 LQKENI. CDR3 amino acids: CASSPTALNPEAFF. Here the CDR3 DNA reads TGTGCCAGCTCACCGACAGCCTTGAATCCTGAAGCTTTCTTT.

The chain carries TRBV7-8 and TRBJ1-5, with 7 bases lining up with TRBD1. The trim removed 5 bases at V and 5 bases at J, leaving 9 bases unmatched. The CDR3 is made up of 15 amino acids. Germline CDR1 is SGHVS and CDR2 is FQNEAQ. The CDR3 spells CASSAHRGIDQPQHF. In DNA form, the CDR3 reads TGTGCCAGCAGCGCGCACAGGGGAATCGATCAGCCCCAGCATTTT.

This chain connects TRBV15 to TRBJ2-1; maybe TRBD1 (5 bases). The V end lost 4 bases, the J end lost 0 bases, and 13 bases lay between the germline ends. CDR3 length: 16 amino acids. Germline CDR1 and CDR2: LNHNV and YYDKDF (reference sequence). CDR3 sequence: CATSKIGASSYNEQFF. The CDR3 coding sequence is TGTGCCACCAGCAAAATTGGGGCGAGCTCCTACAATGAGCAGTTCTTC.

The chain has TRBV5-8 and TRBJ1-2, with D possibly being TRBD1 (6 bases). The CDR3 contains 15 residues. V lost 2 bases and J lost 2, with 13 bases in between. Germline CDR1 and CDR2: SGHTS and YDEGEE. The chain's CDR3 is CASSFGTQGNYGYTF. CDR3 DNA sequence: TGTGCCAGCAGCTTCGGGACACAGGGAAACTATGGCTACACCTTC. Complete variable domain (other parts from reference TRBV5-8 and TRBJ1-2): EAGVTQSPTHLIKTRGQQATLRCSPISGHTSVYWYQQALGLGLQFLLWYDEGEERNRGNFPPRFSGRQFPNYSSELNVNALELEDSALYLCASSFGTQGNYGYTFGSGTRLTVV.

This clone was seen more than once but under ten times. This sequence joins TRBV7-9 and TRBJ2-2; 8 nucleotides match TRBD1. Germline CDR1 reads SEHNR; CDR2 reads FQNEAQ (reference sequence). The V gene end was trimmed by 3 bases and the J gene end by 3 bases; junction bases not matched to a gene: 3. CDR3 length: 15 residues. DNA of the CDR3: TGTGCCAGCAGCTTTGGACAGGGAGACACCGGGGAGCTGTTTTTT. Translated, it gives CASSFGQGDTGELFF.

CDR3 sequence (DNA): TGTGCCAGTAGTACTACTTACGGGCGCAGGAACACTGAAGCTTTCTTT. It specifies CASSTTYGRRNTEAFF. The V gene is TRBV19, the J gene TRBJ1-1; no clear D. The CDR3 runs 16 residues. The ends were cut back, 4 bases at V and 1 base at J, with 16 bases in the middle. CDR1 LNHDA and CDR2 SQIVND come from the germline V gene (reference sequence).

The rearrangement joins TRBV4-1 to TRBJ2-3; D remains unclear. Germline CDR1 and CDR2: MGHRA and YSYEKL. Trimming took 1 base from V and 5 from J, leaving 7 bases between them. The CDR3 has 13 amino acids. The CDR3 region is CASSQGWQDTQYF. The CDR3 bases are TGCGCCAGCAGCCAAGGGTGGCAAGATACGCAGTATTTT.

The CDR3 nucleotides are TGTGCCAGCAGCTTTTCGAGGGAGGAAAAACTGTTTTTT. Its protein product is CASSFSREEKLFF. V gene TRBV5-5 combines with J gene TRBJ1-4, with D hard to call. With 2 bases removed from V and 8 bases from J, the gap between germline ends came to 10 bases. The germline V gene has CDR1 SGHKS and CDR2 YYEKEE (reference sequence). The CDR3 length is 13 residues.